This T cell receptor (beta chain) emerged from a study of cytomegalovirus exposure and HLA in healthy donors. The wider study: In a previous analysis, 110 million or so unique TCR beta sequences were found from 150 million to 200 million T cells.

With regard to this clone: Its target is not known.

The PCR was carried out with 60 Vbeta primers and 13 Jbeta primers. Repertoires were generated with immunoSEQ multiplex PCR, while TCRdb's copy carries only in-frame clones and drops some. This repertoire shows 100,000 to 150,000 clones, 72% found once; its top ten account for around 3.7%. Findings of the study overall: Analyzed later, most CMV-associated TCR beta chains appeared HLA-restricted.

Trimming removed 5 bases from V and 5 bases from J; junction bases left unmatched: 7. The CDR3 consists of 15 residues. From germline, CDR1 is MNHEY and CDR2 SVGAGI. The sequence was obtained from a man aged 25-45 years in good health and CMV-seronegative. Sequenced input: PBMCs. The J gene is TRBJ2-1, the V gene TRBV6-5; 9 bases align to TRBD1. CDR3 sequence reads: CASSQPRDRDNEQFF. Written as DNA, the CDR3 is TGTGCCAGCAGTCAACCACGGGACAGGGACAATGAGCAGTTCTTC.